This TCR beta chain was found in a study of shared clonotypes between healthy human individuals. CDR1 and CDR2 from the germline V gene are MDHEN and SYDVKM. V lost 3 bases, J lost 1 base, and 2 bases stayed unmatched. The CDR3 is 14 amino acids. Some clones are missing from TCRdb's copy, which holds only in-frame ones; the method was immunoSEQ multiplex PCR. Among roughly 220,000 clones listed, approximately 70% were seen once. This sequence joins TRBV28 and TRBJ1-1; 7 nucleotides match TRBD1. This sequence was found in a man younger than 45 in good health. Input material: memory CD4+ T cells sorted from blood. Subset defined: CD45RA-negative fraction. CDR3 in amino acids: CASSFTGANTEAFF. The DNA for the CDR3 is TGTGCCAGCAGTTTCACAGGGGCGAACACTGAAGCTTTCTTT. The entire variable domain, with the rest obtained from reference TRBV28 and TRBJ1-1, is as follows: DVKVTQSSRYLVKRTGEKVFLECVQDMDHENMFWYRQDPGLGLRLIYFSYDVKMKEKGDIPEGYSVSREKKERFSLILESASTNQTSMYLCASSFTGANTEAFFGQGTRLTVV.